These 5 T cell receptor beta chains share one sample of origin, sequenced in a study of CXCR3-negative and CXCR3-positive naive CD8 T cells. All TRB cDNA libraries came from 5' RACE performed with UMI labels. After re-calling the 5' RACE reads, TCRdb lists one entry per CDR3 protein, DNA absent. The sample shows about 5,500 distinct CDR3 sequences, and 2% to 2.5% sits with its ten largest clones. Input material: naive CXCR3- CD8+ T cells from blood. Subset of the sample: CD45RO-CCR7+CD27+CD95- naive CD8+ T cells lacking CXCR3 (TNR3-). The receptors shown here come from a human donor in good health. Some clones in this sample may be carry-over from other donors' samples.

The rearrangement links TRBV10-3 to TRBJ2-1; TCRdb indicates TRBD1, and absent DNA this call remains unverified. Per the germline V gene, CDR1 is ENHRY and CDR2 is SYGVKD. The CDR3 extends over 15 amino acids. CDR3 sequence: CAISELRGDYNEQFF.

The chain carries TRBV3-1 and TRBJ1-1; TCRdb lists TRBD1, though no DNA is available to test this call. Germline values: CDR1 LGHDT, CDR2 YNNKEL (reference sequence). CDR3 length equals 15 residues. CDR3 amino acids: CASSQTGRRGTEAFF.

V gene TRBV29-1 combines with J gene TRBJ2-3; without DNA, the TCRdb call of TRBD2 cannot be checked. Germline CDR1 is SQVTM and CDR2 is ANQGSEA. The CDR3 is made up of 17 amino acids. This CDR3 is CSVEVYSASGSTDTQYF.

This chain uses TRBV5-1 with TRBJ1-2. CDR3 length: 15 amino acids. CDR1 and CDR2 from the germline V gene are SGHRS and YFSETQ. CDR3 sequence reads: CASSLDLSRRDGYTF.

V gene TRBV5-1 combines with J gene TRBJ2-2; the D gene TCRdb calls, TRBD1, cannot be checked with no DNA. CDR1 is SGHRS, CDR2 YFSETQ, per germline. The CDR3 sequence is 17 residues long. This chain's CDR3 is CASSLPRGQANTGELFF.